Listed here are 26 T cell receptor beta chains from one sample, sequenced in a study of blood T cell repertoires in COVID-19. The data were produced by immunoSEQ multiplex PCR, yet TCRdb's version contains in-frame clones alone and is incomplete. The repertoire holds roughly 30,000 clones, with around 72% as singletons. The source material was peripheral blood. The receptors were sampled from a boy aged 2 to 9 with active or convalescent COVID-19.

This chain uses TRBV19 with TRBJ2-6, with D maybe TRBD2 (5 bases). The CDR3 covers 14 residues. V gave up 6 bases and J gave up 2 bases, with 8 bases separating them. Germline V gives CDR1 LNHDA, CDR2 SQIVND (reference sequence). The CDR3 reads CASRDGAGANVLTF. For the CDR3, the DNA is TGTGCCAGTAGGGACGGGGCTGGGGCCAACGTCCTGACTTTC.

The V gene is TRBV14, the J gene TRBJ2-6, with TRBD2 identical over 8 bases. V lost 0 bases to trimming and J lost 5 bases; unmatched junction nucleotides: 3. The germline CDR1 and CDR2 sequences are SGHDN and FVKESK. The CDR3 is 16 amino acids. As DNA, the CDR3 is TGTGCCAGCAGCCAAGATCGGGGGGGCTGGGCCAACGTCCTGACTTTC. As protein: CASSQDRGGWANVLTF.

The count of this clone is one. The genes are TRBV27 and TRBJ2-1, with TRBD2 matching over 10 bases. J lost 7 bases, V lost 5 bases, and 11 bases had no gene match. Germline CDR1 reads MNHEY; CDR2 reads SMNVEV (reference sequence). This CDR3 comprises 16 residues. The CDR3 DNA reads TGTGCCAGCAGTAATGGCAGGCTAGCGGGAGCAAATGAGCAGTTCTTC. It codes for CASSNGRLAGANEQFF.

On this clone itself: Additional DNA sequences in this sample encode the identical CDR3. The rearrangement joins TRBV7-6 to TRBJ2-1; no clear D gene. Germline assignment: CDR1 SGHVS and CDR2 FNYEAQ. V lost 2 bases and J lost 7, with 6 bases in between. This CDR3 is built from 12 residues. The CDR3, as DNA: TGTGCCAGCAGCTTAAAAGAGAATGAGCAGTTCTTC. Translation gives CASSLKENEQFF.

The chain combines TRBV2 with TRBJ2-5; TRBD1 agrees at 7 bases. The CDR3 spans 14 residues. Germline lookup yields CDR1 SNHLY and CDR2 FYNNEI. With V trimmed by 4 bases and J by 3 bases, 5 bases remained unmatched. The CDR3 spells CASSADRAKETQYF. DNA for the CDR3: TGTGCCAGCAGTGCCGACAGGGCGAAAGAGACCCAGTACTTC.

The J gene is TRBJ2-7, the V gene TRBV6-6; 13 nucleotides match TRBD2. V lost 6 bases, J lost 7 bases, and 9 bases stayed unmatched. This CDR3 region has 15 residues. From germline, CDR1 is MNHNY and CDR2 SVGAGI (reference sequence). The CDR3 DNA sequence: TGTGCCAGCAGACAAGGGACTAGCGGGATAGGTGAGCAGTACTTC. Protein sequence: CASRQGTSGIGEQYF.

J is TRBJ2-1 and V is TRBV19; D might be TRBD2 (6 bases). CDR3 length: 14 amino acids. Trimming cost V 4 bases and J 5 bases, with 12 bases left between them. Germline CDR1 and CDR2: LNHDA and SQIVND (reference sequence). The CDR3 DNA reads TGTGCCAGTAGTAGGGACTGGACCGACAATGAGCAGTTCTTC. As protein: CASSRDWTDNEQFF.

Written as DNA, the CDR3 is TGTGCCAGCAGTTACTCGACGAAAGACAGGCATGAAAAACTGTTTTTT. It yields the protein CASSYSTKDRHEKLFF. The V and J genes are TRBV6-2 or TRBV6-3 and TRBJ1-4; weak D call: TRBD1 (6 bases). Germline CDR1 is MNHEY and CDR2 is SVGEGT. The ends were cut back, 0 bases at V and 6 bases at J, with 14 bases in the middle. The CDR3 covers 16 residues.

As for this clone: At one end the junction does not follow the germline gene, possibly because of a read error. The chain has TRBV27 and TRBJ1-2, with no clear D. The CDR3 loop spans 16 amino acids. The germline V gene has CDR1 MNHEY and CDR2 SMNVEV (reference sequence). The CDR3 coding sequence is TGTGCCAGCAGTTTATCGTCGGCCGCCTCTAACTACGGCTACACCTTC. It specifies CASSLSSAASNYGYTF.

This chain connects TRBV3-1 (or the pseudogene TRBV3-2) to TRBJ1-2; D remains ambiguous. The CDR3 is 12 amino acids. Germline-derived CDR1 and CDR2 are LGHDT and YNNKEL (reference sequence). V lost 5 bases, J lost 4 bases, and 8 bases lay in between. The CDR3 loop reads CASSGRGYGYTF. The CDR3 DNA reads TGTGCCAGCAGCGGACGGGGCTATGGCTACACCTTC.

The CDR3 nucleotides are TGCGCCAGCAGCTTGGCGGGACTAGCGGGCTCCTACGAGCAGTACTTC. Encoded protein: CASSLAGLAGSYEQYF. The rearrangement links TRBV5-1 to TRBJ2-7; the match to TRBD2 covers 12 bases. The CDR3 totals 16 residues. The V gene's germline CDR1 is SGHRS and CDR2 YFSETQ. V lost 0 bases, J lost 0 bases, and 1 base stayed unmatched.

The chain links TRBV11-3 to TRBJ2-7; TRBD1 matches 7 bases. Trimming removed 1 base from V and 3 bases from J; junction bases left unmatched: 3. This CDR3 is 14 amino acids long. From germline, CDR1 is SGHNT and CDR2 YENEEA. The CDR3 nucleotides read TGTGCCAGCAGCTTAGGGGGACAGAGCTACGAGCAGTACTTC. Protein: CASSLGGQSYEQYF. Complete variable domain (other parts from reference TRBV11-3 and TRBJ2-7): EAGVVQSPRYKIIEKKQPVAFWCNPISGHNTLYWYLQNLGQGPELLIRYENEEAVDDSQLPKDRFSAERLKGVDSTLKIQPAELGDSAVYLCASSLGGQSYEQYFGPGTRLTVT.

The table lists this clone with a few counts. V and J are TRBV2 and TRBJ1-1; D call uncertain. Trimming pared 1 base from V and 0 bases from J, leaving 6 bases between. The CDR3 extends over 14 amino acids. The germline V gene has CDR1 SNHLY and CDR2 FYNNEI. This CDR3 is CASSEEAVNTEAFF. The CDR3 DNA sequence: TGTGCCAGCAGTGAAGAAGCGGTGAACACTGAAGCTTTCTTT.

This clone was recorded many times. This chain connects TRBV27 to TRBJ2-7; maybe TRBD1 (6 bases). V was trimmed by 6 bases and J by 3 bases, leaving 18 bases between them. The V gene's germline CDR1 is MNHEY and CDR2 SMNVEV (reference sequence). This CDR3 has 15 residues. The CDR3 sequence: CASRRNGQPDYEQYF. CDR3 coding DNA: TGTGCCAGCAGGAGAAACGGACAGCCGGACTACGAGCAGTACTTC.

The chain uses TRBV6-5 and TRBJ1-1, with 9 bases identical to TRBD1. The V gene end was trimmed by 9 bases and the J gene end by 3 bases; junction bases not matched to a gene: 5. CDR3 size: 13 residues. Germline V gene sequence: CDR1 MNHEY, CDR2 SVGAGI. The DNA of the CDR3 is TGTGCCAGTCAGACAGGGGGGCACACTGAAGCTTTCTTT. Its translation: CASQTGGHTEAFF.

The rearrangement joins TRBV11-1 to TRBJ2-1; 8 bases align to TRBD2. V lost 2 bases and J lost 5; bases outside the gene matches: 2. Germline V gene sequence: CDR1 SGHAT, CDR2 FQDESV (reference sequence). CDR3 length: 14 residues. The CDR3 loop is CASSLTSGHNEQFF. In DNA, the CDR3 is TGTGCCAGCAGCTTAACTAGCGGCCACAATGAGCAGTTCTTC.

The rearrangement joins TRBV7-9 to TRBJ2-7; 11 positions match TRBD2. This CDR3 has 15 residues. The germline V gene encodes CDR1 SEHNR and CDR2 FQNEAQ (reference sequence). V trimming: 5 bases; J trimming: 5 bases; junction bases outside the gene matches: 8. The CDR3 region is CASSPTSGRLNEQYF. The CDR3 DNA sequence: TGTGCCAGCAGCCCAACTAGCGGGAGATTGAACGAGCAGTACTTC.

The rearrangement uses TRBV7-2 and TRBJ2-1; TRBD2 matches 11 bases. The germline CDR1 and CDR2 sequences are SGHTA and FQGNSA. This CDR3 spans 18 amino acids. Trimming removed 4 bases from V and 8 bases from J; junction bases left unmatched: 16. The chain's CDR3 is CASSSVFDSGGARDEQFF. CDR3 sequence (DNA): TGTGCCAGCAGCTCCGTATTCGATAGCGGGGGGGCTAGAGATGAGCAGTTCTTC.

The V and J genes are TRBV19 and TRBJ1-1; tentative D call: TRBD1 (5 bases). The length of the CDR3 is 16 residues. Germline V gene sequence: CDR1 LNHDA, CDR2 SQIVND (reference sequence). V was cut by 7 bases and J by 1 base, with 19 bases left in between. CDR3: CASIQGFGSANTEAFF. The CDR3 coding sequence is TGTGCCAGTATTCAGGGCTTCGGTTCAGCGAACACTGAAGCTTTCTTT.

V usage is TRBV25-1 and J usage is TRBJ2-7, with D tentatively TRBD1 (6 bases). In germline, CDR1 is MGHDK, CDR2 SYGVNS. Trimming stripped 3 bases from V and 2 bases from J, with 11 bases between. This CDR3 has 14 residues. The CDR3: CASSEKGTTYEQYF. CDR3 nucleotides: TGTGCCAGCAGTGAGAAGGGGACAACCTACGAGCAGTACTTC.

The rearrangement uses TRBV18 and TRBJ2-1, with 11 bases lining up with TRBD2. CDR1 and CDR2 from the germline V gene are KGHSH and LQKENI. The CDR3 contains 16 residues. J lost 6 bases, V lost 2 bases, and 6 bases had no gene match. The CDR3 nucleotides read TGTGCCAGCTCACCATCGGTAGCGGGAGGGCCCAATGAGCAGTTCTTC. Translating gives CASSPSVAGGPNEQFF.

This chain joins TRBV4-3 and TRBJ2-7; 11 bases are shared with TRBD2. In germline, CDR1 is LGHNA, CDR2 YSLEER. CDR3 length: 13 amino acids. Germline trimming cut 0 bases from V and 13 bases from J; bases unmatched to any gene: 5. In DNA, the CDR3 is TGCGCCAGCAGCCAAGACGAACTAGCGGGAGTTTACTTC. Amino acids: CASSQDELAGVYF.

The CDR3 region is CASSLGTSELSTQYF. The DNA for the CDR3 is TGTGCCAGTAGCCTCGGGACTAGCGAGCTCTCGACCCAGTACTTC. The chain employs TRBV19 and TRBJ2-5, with 10 bases lining up with TRBD2. The CDR3 consists of 15 residues. Per the germline V gene, CDR1 is LNHDA and CDR2 is SQIVND (reference sequence). The junction had 11 bases not matched to a gene; V was cut back by 6 bases and J by 7 bases.

V usage is TRBV24-1 and J usage is TRBJ2-3; D is undetermined. The CDR3 has 14 residues. The V and J ends lost 4 bases and 0 bases respectively, with 7 bases between them. Germline V gene lookup returns CDR1 KGHDR and CDR2 SFDVKD. CDR3 amino acids: CATSDTQSTDTQYF. The CDR3 coding sequence is TGTGCCACCAGTGACACGCAGAGCACAGATACGCAGTATTTT.

The chain joins TRBV28 to TRBJ1-3, with D possibly matching TRBD1 (6 bases). The germline gives CDR1 MDHEN, CDR2 SYDVKM. This CDR3 is 14 amino acids long. The germline V and J ends were trimmed by 4 bases and 2 bases, with 9 bases remaining between them. The CDR3 nucleotides read TGTGCCAGCAGTTCAGGACAGACTGGAAACACCATATATTTT. Translation gives CASSSGQTGNTIYF.

V gene TRBV28 combines with J gene TRBJ1-1; D call uncertain. V was clipped by 11 bases and J by 1 base, with 14 bases between them. CDR3 length equals 13 residues. The germline gives CDR1 MDHEN, CDR2 SYDVKM. In DNA form, the CDR3 reads TGTGCCCACACGATGGGCACGAACACTGAAGCTTTCTTT. It codes for CAHTMGTNTEAFF.